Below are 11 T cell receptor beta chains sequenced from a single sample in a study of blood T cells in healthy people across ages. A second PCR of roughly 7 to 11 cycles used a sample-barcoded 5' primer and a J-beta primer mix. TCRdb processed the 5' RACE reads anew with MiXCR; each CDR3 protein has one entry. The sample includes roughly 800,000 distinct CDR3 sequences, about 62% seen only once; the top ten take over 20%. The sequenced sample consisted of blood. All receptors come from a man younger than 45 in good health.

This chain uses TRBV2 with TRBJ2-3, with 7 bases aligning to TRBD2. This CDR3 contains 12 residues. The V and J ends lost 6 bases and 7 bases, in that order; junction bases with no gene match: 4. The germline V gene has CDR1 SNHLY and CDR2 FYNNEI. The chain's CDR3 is CASRFSGNTQYF. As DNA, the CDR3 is TGTGCCAGCAGATTCAGCGGGAATACGCAGTATTTT.

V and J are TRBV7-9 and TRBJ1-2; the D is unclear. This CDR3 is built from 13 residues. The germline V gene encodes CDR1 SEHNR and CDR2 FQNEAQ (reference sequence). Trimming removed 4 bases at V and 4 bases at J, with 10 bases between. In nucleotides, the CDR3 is TGTGCCAGCAGCTCTTCTTTAGGCTATGGCTACACCTTC. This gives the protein CASSSSLGYGYTF. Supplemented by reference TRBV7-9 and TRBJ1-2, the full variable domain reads DTGVSQNPRHKITKRGQNVTFRCDPISEHNRLYWYRQTLGQGPEFLTYFQNEAQLEKSRLLSDRFSAERPKGSFSTLEIQRTEQGDSAMYLCASSSSLGYGYTFGSGTRLTVV.

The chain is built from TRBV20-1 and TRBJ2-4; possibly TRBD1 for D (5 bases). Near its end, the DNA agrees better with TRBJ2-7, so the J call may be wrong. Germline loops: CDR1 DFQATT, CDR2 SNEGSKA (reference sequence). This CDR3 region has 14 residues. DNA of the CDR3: TGCAGTGTCTTGACAGAGACCTACTCCTACGAGCAGTACTTC. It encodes CSVLTETYSYEQYF.

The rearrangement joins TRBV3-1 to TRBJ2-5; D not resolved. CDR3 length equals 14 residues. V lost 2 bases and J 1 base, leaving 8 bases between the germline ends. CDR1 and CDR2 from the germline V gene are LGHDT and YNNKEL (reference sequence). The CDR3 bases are TGTGCCAGCAGCCAACATTCCAGCCAAGAGACCCAGTACTTC. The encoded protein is CASSQHSSQETQYF.

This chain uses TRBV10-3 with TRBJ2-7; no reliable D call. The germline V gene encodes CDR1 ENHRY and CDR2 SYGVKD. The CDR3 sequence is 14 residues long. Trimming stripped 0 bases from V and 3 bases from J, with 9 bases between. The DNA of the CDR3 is TGTGCCATCAGTGAGTCTGGCAGGAGCTACGAGCAGTACTTC. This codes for CAISESGRSYEQYF.

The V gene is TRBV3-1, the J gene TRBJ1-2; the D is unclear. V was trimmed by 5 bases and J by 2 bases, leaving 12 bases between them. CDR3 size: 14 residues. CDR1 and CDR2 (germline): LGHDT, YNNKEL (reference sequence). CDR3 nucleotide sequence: TGTGCCAGCAGCGAAAGGTCCTCGAACTATGGCTACACCTTC. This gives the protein CASSERSSNYGYTF.

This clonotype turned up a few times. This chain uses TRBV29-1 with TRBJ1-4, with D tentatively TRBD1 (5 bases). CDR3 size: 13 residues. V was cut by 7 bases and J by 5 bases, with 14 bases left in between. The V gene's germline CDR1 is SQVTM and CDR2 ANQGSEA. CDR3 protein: CSGRGTGNEKLFF. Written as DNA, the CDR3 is TGCAGCGGACGGGGGACTGGGAATGAAAAACTGTTTTTT. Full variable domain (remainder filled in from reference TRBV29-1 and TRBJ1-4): SAVISQKPSRDICQRGTSLTIQCQVDSQVTMMFWYRQQPGQSLTLIATANQGSEATYESGFVIDKFPISRPNLTFSTLTVSNMSPEDSSIYLCSGRGTGNEKLFFGSGTQLSVL.

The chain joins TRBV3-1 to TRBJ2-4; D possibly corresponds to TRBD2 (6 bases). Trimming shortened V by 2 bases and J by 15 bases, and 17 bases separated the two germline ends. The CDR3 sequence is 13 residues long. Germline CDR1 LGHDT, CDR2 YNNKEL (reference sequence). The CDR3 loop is CASSQFEAGLPYF. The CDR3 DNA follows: TGTGCCAGCAGCCAATTTGAAGCAGGACTACCGTACTTC.

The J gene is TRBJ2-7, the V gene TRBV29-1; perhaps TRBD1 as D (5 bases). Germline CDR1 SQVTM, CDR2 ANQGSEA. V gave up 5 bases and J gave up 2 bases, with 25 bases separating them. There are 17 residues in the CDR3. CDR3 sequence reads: CSVLTWPPNRRTYEQYF. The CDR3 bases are TGCAGCGTTCTTACGTGGCCGCCGAACAGGCGAACCTACGAGCAGTACTTC.

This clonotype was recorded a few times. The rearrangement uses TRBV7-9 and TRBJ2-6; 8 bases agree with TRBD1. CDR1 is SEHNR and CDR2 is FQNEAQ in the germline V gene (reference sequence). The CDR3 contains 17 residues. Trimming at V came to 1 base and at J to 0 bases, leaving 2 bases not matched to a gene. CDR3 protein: CASSLGQGSSGANVLTF. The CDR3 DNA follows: TGTGCCAGCAGCTTAGGACAGGGGAGCTCTGGGGCCAACGTCCTGACTTTC.

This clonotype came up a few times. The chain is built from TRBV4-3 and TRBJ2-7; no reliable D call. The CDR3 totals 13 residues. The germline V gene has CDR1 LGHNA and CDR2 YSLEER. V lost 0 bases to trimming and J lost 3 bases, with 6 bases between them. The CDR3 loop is CASSQDLIYEQYF. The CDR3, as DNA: TGCGCCAGCAGCCAAGACCTGATCTACGAGCAGTACTTC.